This entry describes one T cell receptor (beta chain). V shed 6 bases and J shed 0 bases, with 1 base lying between them. Germline V gene sequence: CDR1 SNHLY, CDR2 FYNNEI. The CDR3 has 11 residues. Profiling relied on immunoSEQ multiplex PCR, and the TCRdb table lists in-frame clones only, not all of them. The sample has approximately 74,000 clones, around 83% seen once; the top ten hold 2% to 2.5%. The source of the sample is a study of OX40 agonist ivuxolimab in advanced cancers. The chain recombines TRBV2 with TRBJ2-3; no firm D call. Sample: CD4+ or CD8+ T cells sorted from blood, taken in a trial of the OX40 agonist ivuxolimab. This receptor was obtained from an adult with an advanced solid tumor such as melanoma, head and neck, liver or kidney cancer. The CDR3 DNA sequence: TGTGCCAGCAGCAGCACAGATACGCAGTATTTT. Translation gives CASSSTDTQYF.